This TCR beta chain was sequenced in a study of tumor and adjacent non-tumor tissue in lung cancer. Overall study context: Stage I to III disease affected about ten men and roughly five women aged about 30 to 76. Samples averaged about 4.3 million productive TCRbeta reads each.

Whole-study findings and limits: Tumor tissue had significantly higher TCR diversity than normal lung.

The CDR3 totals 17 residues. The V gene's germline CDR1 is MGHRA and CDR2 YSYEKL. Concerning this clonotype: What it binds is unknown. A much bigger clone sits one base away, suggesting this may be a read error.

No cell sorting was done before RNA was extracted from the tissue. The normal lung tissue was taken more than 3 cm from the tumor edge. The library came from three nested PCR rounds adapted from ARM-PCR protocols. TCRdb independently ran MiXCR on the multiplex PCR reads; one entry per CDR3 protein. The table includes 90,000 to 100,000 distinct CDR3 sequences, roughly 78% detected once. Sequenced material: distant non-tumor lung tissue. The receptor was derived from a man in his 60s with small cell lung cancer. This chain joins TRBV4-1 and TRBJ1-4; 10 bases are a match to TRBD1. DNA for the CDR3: TGCGTCAGCAGCCACCCCGGGACAGGGGTTCAAGGTGAAAAACTGTTTTTT. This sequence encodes CVSSHPGTGVQGEKLFF.